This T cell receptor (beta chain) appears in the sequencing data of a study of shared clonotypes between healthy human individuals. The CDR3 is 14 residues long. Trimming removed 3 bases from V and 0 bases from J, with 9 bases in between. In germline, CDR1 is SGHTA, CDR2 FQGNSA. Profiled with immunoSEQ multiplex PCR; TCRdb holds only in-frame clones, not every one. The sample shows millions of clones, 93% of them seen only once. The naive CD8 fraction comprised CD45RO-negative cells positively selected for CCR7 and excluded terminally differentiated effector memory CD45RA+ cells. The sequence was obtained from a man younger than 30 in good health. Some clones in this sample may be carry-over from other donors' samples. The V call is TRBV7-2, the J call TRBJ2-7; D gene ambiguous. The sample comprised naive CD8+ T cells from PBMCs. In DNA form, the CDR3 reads TGTGCCAGCAGCTTCGGTACAGCCTCCTACGAGCAGTACTTC. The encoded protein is CASSFGTASYEQYF. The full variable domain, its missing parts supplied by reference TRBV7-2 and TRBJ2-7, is GAGVSQSPSNKVTEKGKDVELRCDPISGHTALYWYRQSLGQGLEFLIYFQGNSAPDKSGLPSDRFSAERTGGSVSTLTIQRTQQEDSAVYLCASSFGTASYEQYFGPGTRLTVT.